This is a list of T cell receptor beta chains from one sample in a study of blood T cell repertoires in COVID-19. Clones were read by immunoSEQ multiplex PCR, and TCRdb kept only the in-frame ones, dropping some. The sample contains around 300,000 clones, approximately 91% of which appear only once. The sequenced material came from PBMCs or T cells enriched from blood (not recorded which). Source of these receptors: a middle-aged woman who had recovered from COVID-19. Both conserved end residues are part of each CDR3. D genes are given only for firm matches.

TRBD2 | TRBV7-2 | CASSLDSGSQNEQFF
- | TRBV3-1/TRBV3-2 | CASSQGVNYNQPQHF
TRBD1 | TRBV29-1 | CSVLRTGQNEKLFF
TRBD1 | TRBV5-6 | CASSLRTGATSEKLFF
TRBD1 | TRBV5-1 | CASSPGQATGELFF
- | TRBV5-8 | CASTPEAARTDTQYF
- | TRBV18 | CASSPPGRGYGYTF
- | TRBV7-9 | CASSPAGQETQYF
- | TRBV12-2 | CASRSLRRQGGNQPQHF
TRBD1 | TRBV9 | CASSLRTGFGYTF
- | TRBV9 | CASSVDQGLGGNTIYF
- | TRBV6-5 | CASSYSTPRNYGYTF
- | TRBV6-6 | CASSYSRGTYGYTF
- | TRBV10-3 | CAISELGPRTGGSGELFF
- | TRBV2 | CASSPDTGEAQYF
- | TRBV6-5 | CASSYRGEGSPLHF
TRBD2 | TRBV10-3 | CAISGRLASYNEQFF
- | TRBV25-1 | CASSDTGGVVGYTF
- | TRBV6-5 | CASRSTGTPYGYTF
- | TRBV10-3 | CAISDPGATNEKLFF
- | TRBV7-8 | CASTPRRNTETFF
TRBD2 | TRBV5-1 | CASSLSTGGPDTQYF
- | TRBV2 | CASSKQGVRGNEQFF
TRBD1 | TRBV5-6 | CASSSFDRDPQHF
TRBD2 | TRBV29-1 | CSAEVLAGVWGNEQFF
- | TRBV5-3 | CARSPGAFF
- | TRBV11-2 | CASSPVTGELFF
- | TRBV9 | CASSASMGGSPLHF
- | TRBV5-1 | CASSVVPADTQYF
- | TRBV2 | CASSEGPGYGYTF